Sequencing of this TCR beta chain was carried out in a study of cytomegalovirus exposure and HLA in healthy donors. The study, taken as a whole, reports: CMV serostatus was the only recorded immune exposure for donors. Whilst most TCR sequences proved rare, a subset of public TCRs occurred across many donors. The productive fraction for most TCR beta V segments was about 87% or about 30% in an earlier analysis. The study flagged 150 to 200 TCR beta chains as cytomegalovirus-associated.

The CDR3 runs 11 residues. Germline-derived CDR1 and CDR2 are WSHSY and SAAADI. V gave up 6 bases and J gave up 17 bases, with 16 bases separating them. The study ran its PCR with 60 Vbeta and 13 Jbeta primers. Libraries were prepared by immunoSEQ multiplex PCR; TCRdb keeps only in-frame clonotypes and omits some of them. The table shows under 120,000 clones, with around 80% occurring only once. Concerning this clone itself: Its antigen is unknown.

The sequenced material came from PBMCs. This chain connects TRBV10-2 to TRBJ1-4, with D uncertain. This TCR came from a woman between 40 and 55 years old in good health and CMV-seronegative. CDR3 DNA sequence: TGCGCCAGCAGCGAGAATGGACTGCCTTTTTTT. Translated, it gives CASSENGLPFF.